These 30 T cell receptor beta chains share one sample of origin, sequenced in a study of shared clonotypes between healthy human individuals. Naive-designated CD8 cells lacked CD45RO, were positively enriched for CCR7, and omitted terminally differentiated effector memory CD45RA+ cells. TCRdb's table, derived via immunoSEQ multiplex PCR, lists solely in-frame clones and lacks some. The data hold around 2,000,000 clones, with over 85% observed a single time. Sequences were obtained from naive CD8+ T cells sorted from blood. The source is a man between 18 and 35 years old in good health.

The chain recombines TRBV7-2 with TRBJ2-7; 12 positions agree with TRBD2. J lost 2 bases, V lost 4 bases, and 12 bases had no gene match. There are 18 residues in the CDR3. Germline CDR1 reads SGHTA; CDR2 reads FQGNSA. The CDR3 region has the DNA TGTGCCAGCAGCTCCCTAGAGAGGACTAGCGGGGATCCCTACGAGCAGTACTTC. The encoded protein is CASSSLERTSGDPYEQYF.

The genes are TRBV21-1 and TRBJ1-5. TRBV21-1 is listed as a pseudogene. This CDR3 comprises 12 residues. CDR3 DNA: TGTGCCAGCAGGATCGGGTTCCAGCCCCAGCATTTT. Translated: CASRIGFQPQHF.

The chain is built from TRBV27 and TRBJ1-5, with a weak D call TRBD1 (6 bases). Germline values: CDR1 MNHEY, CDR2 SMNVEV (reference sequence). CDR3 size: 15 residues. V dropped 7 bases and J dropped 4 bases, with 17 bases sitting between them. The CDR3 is CASTMNRVGNQPQHF. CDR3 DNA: TGTGCCAGCACCATGAACAGGGTCGGGAATCAGCCCCAGCATTTT.

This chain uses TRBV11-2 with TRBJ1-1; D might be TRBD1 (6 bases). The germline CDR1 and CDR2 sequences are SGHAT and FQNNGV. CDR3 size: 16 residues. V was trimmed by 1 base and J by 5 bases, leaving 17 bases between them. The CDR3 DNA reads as TGTGCCAGCAGCTTAGGGCAAGGGGGGCGCAGGACTGAAGCTTTCTTT. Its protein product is CASSLGQGGRRTEAFF.

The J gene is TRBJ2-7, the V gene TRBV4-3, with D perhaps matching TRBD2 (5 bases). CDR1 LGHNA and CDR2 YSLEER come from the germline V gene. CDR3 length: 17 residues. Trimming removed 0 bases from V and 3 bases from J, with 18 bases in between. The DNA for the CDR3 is TGCGCCAGCAGCCAAGATGAACGCAGCGGAGAATTCTACGAGCAGTACTTC. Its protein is CASSQDERSGEFYEQYF.

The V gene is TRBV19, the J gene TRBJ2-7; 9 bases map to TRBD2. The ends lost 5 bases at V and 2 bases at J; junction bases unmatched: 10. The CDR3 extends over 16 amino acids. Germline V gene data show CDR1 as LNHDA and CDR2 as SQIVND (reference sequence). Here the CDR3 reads CASSPLAGWGAYEQYF. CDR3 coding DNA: TGTGCCAGTAGTCCCCTAGCGGGATGGGGAGCCTACGAGCAGTACTTC.

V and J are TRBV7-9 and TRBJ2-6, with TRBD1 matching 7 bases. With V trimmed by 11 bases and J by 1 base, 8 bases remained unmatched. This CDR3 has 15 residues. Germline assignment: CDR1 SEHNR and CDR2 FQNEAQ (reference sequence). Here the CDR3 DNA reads TGTGCCGGGGACAGCACGCTTTCTGGGGCCAACGTCCTGACTTTC. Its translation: CAGDSTLSGANVLTF.

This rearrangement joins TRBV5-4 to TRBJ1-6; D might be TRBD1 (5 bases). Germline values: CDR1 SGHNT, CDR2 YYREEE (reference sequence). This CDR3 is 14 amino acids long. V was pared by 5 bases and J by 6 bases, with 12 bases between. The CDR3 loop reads CASRTQGSNSPLHF. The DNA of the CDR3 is TGTGCCAGCAGAACCCAGGGATCTAATTCACCCCTCCACTTT.

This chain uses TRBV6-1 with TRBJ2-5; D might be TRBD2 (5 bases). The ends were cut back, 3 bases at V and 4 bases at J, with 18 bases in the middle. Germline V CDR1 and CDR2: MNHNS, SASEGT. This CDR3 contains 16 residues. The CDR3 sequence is CASSDEGRGPRETQYF. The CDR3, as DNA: TGTGCCAGCAGTGATGAAGGGAGAGGGCCCAGAGAGACCCAGTACTTC.

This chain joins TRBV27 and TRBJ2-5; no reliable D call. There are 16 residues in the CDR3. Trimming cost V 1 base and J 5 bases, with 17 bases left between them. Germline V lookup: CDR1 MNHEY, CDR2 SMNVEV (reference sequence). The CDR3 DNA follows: TGTGCCAGCAGTTTATTGAGGCCGCAAGGAATGGAGACCCAGTACTTC. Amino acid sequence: CASSLLRPQGMETQYF.

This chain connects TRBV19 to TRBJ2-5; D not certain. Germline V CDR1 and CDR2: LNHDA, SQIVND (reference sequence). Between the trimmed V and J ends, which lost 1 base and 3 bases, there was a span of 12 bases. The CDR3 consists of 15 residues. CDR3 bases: TGTGCCAGTAGTATAGGGGCTAGTACAGAAGAGACCCAGTACTTC. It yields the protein CASSIGASTEETQYF. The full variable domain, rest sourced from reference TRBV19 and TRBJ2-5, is DGGITQSPKYLFRKEGQNVTLSCEQNLNHDAMYWYRQDPGQGLRLIYYSQIVNDFQKGDIAEGYSVSREKKESFPLTVTSAQKNPTAFYLCASSIGASTEETQYFGPGTRLLVL.

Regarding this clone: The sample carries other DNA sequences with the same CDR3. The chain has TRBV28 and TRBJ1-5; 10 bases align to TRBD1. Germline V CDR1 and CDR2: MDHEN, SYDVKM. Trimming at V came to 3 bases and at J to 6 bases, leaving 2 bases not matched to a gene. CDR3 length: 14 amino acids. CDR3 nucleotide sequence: TGTGCCAGCAGTTTGGGACAGGGGAGTCAGCCCCAGCATTTT. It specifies CASSLGQGSQPQHF.

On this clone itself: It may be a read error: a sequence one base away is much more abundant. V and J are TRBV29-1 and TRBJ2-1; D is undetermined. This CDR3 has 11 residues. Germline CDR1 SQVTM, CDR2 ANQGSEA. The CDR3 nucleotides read TGCAGCATTGAAGTGGTTAATGAGCAGTTCTTC. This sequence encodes CSIEVVNEQFF.

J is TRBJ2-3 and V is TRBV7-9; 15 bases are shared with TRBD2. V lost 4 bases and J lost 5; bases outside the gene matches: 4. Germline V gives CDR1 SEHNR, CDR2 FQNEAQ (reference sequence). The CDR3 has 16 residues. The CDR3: CASSSGTSGRRDTQYF. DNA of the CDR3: TGTGCCAGCAGCTCTGGGACTAGCGGGAGGAGAGATACGCAGTATTTT. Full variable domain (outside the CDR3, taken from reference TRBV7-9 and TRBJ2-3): DTGVSQNPRHKITKRGQNVTFRCDPISEHNRLYWYRQTLGQGPEFLTYFQNEAQLEKSRLLSDRFSAERPKGSFSTLEIQRTEQGDSAMYLCASSSGTSGRRDTQYFGPGTRLTVL.

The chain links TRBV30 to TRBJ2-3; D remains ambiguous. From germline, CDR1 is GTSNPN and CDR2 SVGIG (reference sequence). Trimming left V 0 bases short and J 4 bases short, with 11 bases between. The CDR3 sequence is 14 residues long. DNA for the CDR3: TGTGCCTGGAGTGTGAGTGCGCCCCCAGATACGCAGTATTTT. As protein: CAWSVSAPPDTQYF.

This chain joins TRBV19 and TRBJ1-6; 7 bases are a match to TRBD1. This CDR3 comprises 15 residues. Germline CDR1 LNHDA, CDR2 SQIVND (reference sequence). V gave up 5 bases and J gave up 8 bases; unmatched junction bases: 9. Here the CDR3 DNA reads TGTGCCAGTAGTTTCCGGGACAGTATCTATTCACCCCTCCACTTT. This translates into CASSFRDSIYSPLHF. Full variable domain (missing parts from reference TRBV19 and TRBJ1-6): DGGITQSPKYLFRKEGQNVTLSCEQNLNHDAMYWYRQDPGQGLRLIYYSQIVNDFQKGDIAEGYSVSREKKESFPLTVTSAQKNPTAFYLCASSFRDSIYSPLHFGNGTRLTVT.

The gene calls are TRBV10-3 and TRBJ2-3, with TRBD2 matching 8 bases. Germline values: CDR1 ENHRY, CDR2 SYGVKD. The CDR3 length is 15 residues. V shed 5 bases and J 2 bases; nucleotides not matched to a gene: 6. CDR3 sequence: CAISSGTSLTDTQYF. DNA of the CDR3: TGTGCCATCAGTTCCGGGACTAGTCTCACAGATACGCAGTATTTT.

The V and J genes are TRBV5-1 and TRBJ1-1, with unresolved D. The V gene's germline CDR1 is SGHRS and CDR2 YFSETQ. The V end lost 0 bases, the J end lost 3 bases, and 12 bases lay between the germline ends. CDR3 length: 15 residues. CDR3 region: CASSLVDGLDTEAFF. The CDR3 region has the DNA TGCGCCAGCAGCTTGGTAGACGGCCTGGACACTGAAGCTTTCTTT.

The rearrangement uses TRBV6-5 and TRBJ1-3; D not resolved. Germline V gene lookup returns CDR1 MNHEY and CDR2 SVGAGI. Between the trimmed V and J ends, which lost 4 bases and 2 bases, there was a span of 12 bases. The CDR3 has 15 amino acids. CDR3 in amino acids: CASSLTVSTGNTIYF. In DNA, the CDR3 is TGTGCCAGCAGTTTAACAGTATCAACTGGAAACACCATATATTTT.

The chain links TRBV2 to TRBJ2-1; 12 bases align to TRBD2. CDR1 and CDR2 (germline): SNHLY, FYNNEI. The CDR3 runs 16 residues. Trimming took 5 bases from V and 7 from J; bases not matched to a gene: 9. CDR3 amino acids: CASSQPTSGGTNEQFF. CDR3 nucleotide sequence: TGTGCCAGCAGTCAACCAACTAGCGGGGGGACTAATGAGCAGTTCTTC.

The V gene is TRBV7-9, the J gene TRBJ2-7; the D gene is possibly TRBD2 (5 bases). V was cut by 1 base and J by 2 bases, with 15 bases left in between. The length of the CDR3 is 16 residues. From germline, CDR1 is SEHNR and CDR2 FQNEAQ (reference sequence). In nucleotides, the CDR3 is TGTGCCAGCAGCTTAGGGCCCCCGGGGTTTACCTACGAGCAGTACTTC. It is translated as CASSLGPPGFTYEQYF.

CDR3 sequence (DNA): TGTGCCAGCATCCCAGAGGATACCTACGAGCAGTACTTC. This encodes CASIPEDTYEQYF. V and J are TRBV2 and TRBJ2-7; no reliable D call. This CDR3 is 13 amino acids long. The germline V gene encodes CDR1 SNHLY and CDR2 FYNNEI. Trimming removed 7 bases at V and 2 bases at J, with 12 bases between.

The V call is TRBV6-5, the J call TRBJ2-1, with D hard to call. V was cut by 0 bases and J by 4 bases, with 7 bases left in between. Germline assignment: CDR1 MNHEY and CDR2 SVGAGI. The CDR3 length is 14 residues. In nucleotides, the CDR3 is TGTGCCAGCAGTTACTCGAACAATTACAATGAGCAGTTCTTC. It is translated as CASSYSNNYNEQFF.

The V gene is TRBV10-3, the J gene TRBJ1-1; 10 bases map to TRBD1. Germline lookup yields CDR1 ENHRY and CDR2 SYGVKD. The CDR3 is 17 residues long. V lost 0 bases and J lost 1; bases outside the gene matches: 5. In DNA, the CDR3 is TGTGCCATCAGTGAGTCGGGCCGGACAGGGGGGAACACTGAAGCTTTCTTT. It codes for CAISESGRTGGNTEAFF.

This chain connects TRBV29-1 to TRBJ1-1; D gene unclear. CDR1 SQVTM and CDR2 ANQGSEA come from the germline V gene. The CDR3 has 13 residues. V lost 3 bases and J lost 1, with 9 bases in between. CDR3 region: CSVDPVRNTEAFF. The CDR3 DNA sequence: TGCAGCGTTGACCCAGTGCGGAACACTGAAGCTTTCTTT.

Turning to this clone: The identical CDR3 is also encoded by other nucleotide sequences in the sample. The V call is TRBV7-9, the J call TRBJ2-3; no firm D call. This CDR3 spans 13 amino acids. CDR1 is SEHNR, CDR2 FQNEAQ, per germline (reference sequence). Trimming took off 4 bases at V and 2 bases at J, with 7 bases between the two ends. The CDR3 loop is CASSSQPTDTQYF. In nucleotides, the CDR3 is TGTGCCAGCAGCTCCCAACCCACAGATACGCAGTATTTT.

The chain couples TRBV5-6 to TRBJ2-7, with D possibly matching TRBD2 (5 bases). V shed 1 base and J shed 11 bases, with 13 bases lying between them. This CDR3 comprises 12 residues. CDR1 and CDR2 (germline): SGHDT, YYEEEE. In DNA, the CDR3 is TGTGCCAGCAGCTTGATGTTGCTCGGGGAGTACTTC. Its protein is CASSLMLLGEYF.

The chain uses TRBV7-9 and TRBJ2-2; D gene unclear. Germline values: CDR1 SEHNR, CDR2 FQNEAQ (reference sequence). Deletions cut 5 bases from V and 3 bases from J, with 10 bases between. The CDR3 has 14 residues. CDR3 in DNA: TGTGCCAGCAGCCTGGACGGCGACACCGGGGAGCTGTTTTTT. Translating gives CASSLDGDTGELFF.

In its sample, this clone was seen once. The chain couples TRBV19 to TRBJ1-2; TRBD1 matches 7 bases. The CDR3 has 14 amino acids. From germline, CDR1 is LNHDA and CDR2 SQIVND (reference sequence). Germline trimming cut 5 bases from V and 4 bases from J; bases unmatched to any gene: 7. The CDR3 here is CASSSVRDSYGYTF. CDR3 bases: TGTGCCAGTAGTTCGGTCAGGGACAGCTATGGCTACACCTTC.

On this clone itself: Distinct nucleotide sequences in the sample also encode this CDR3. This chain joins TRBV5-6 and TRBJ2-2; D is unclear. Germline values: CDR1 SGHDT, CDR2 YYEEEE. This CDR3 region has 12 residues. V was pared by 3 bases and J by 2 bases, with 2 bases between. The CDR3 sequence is CASSSNTGELFF. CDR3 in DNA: TGTGCCAGCAGCTCTAACACCGGGGAGCTGTTTTTT.